A selection of T cell receptor beta chains follows, all from one sample in a study of blood T cell repertoires in COVID-19. TCRdb's copy holds only in-frame clones and misses some; the assay was immunoSEQ multiplex PCR. The data hold about 110,000 clones, with around 74% observed a single time. Sequencing used peripheral blood. These receptors came from a woman aged 55-75 years with acute or convalescent COVID-19. The CDR3 runs from the conserved cysteine through the conserved F or W. Fields, in order: D gene, CDR3 length, J gene, clone size, V gene, CDR3 protein, CDR3 DNA. The D gene is left open where the match is weak. Rows may omit the clone size; those that give it use once, few, many or a size class.

. | 12 | TRBJ1-2 | . | TRBV6-5 | CASSYGGNGYTF | TGTGCCAGCAGTTACGGCGGGAATGGCTACACCTTC
. | 14 | TRBJ1-1 | . | TRBV7-9 | CASRSGLLNTEAFF | TGTGCCAGCAGGTCGGGACTCCTGAACACTGAAGCTTTCTTT
TRBD2 | 16 | TRBJ2-7 | many | TRBV19 | CASSIGQRGSSYEQYF | TGTGCCAGTAGTATAGGCCAGCGGGGGAGTTCCTACGAGCAGTACTTC
TRBD1 | 16 | TRBJ1-4 | . | TRBV5-1 | CASSAGQVAANEKLFF | TGCGCCAGCAGCGCCGGACAGGTCGCCGCTAATGAAAAACTGTTTTTT
TRBD2 | 16 | TRBJ2-2 | . | TRBV5-4 | CASSLGLAGNTGELFF | TGTGCCAGCAGCTTGGGACTAGCGGGGAACACCGGGGAGCTGTTTTTT
TRBD2 | 16 | TRBJ2-1 | . | TRBV20-1 | CSASDLTSGGLDEQFF | TGCAGTGCTAGTGACTTGACTAGCGGGGGGTTAGATGAGCAGTTCTTC
. | 17 | TRBJ2-1 | few | TRBV3-1/TRBV3-2 | CASSQSKGRRGYNEQFF | TGTGCCAGCAGCCAGTCGAAAGGAAGGCGGGGCTACAATGAGCAGTTCTTC
. | 17 | TRBJ1-2 | . | TRBV5-5 | CASSSSSSGTSLYGYTF | TGTGCCAGCAGCTCTTCGAGCTCCGGGACATCCCTCTATGGCTACACCTTC
. | 14 | TRBJ2-1 | . | TRBV9 | CASSPETGYNEQFF | TGTGCCAGCAGCCCCGAGACAGGATACAATGAGCAGTTCTTC
. | 12 | TRBJ1-2 | . | TRBV28 | CASSSRVEGYTF | TGTGCCAGCAGTTCCAGGGTAGAAGGCTACACCTTC
. | 13 | TRBJ1-1 | few | TRBV29-1 | CSVGRGPNTEAFF | TGCAGCGTTGGGCGGGGGCCGAACACTGAAGCTTTCTTT
. | 13 | TRBJ1-1 | . | TRBV7-3 | CASSRRDGTEAFF | TGTGCCAGCAGCCGCAGGGATGGTACTGAAGCTTTCTTT
. | 14 | TRBJ1-2 | . | TRBV10-2 | CASSEATGYYGYTF | TGCGCCAGCAGTGAAGCCACAGGTTACTATGGCTACACCTTC
. | 18 | TRBJ1-6 | . | TRBV12-2 | CASRLFPHTSGDNSPLHF | TGTGCAAGTCGCTTATTTCCCCACACATCGGGGGATAATTCACCCCTCCACTTT
. | 13 | TRBJ1-3 | few | TRBV4-2 | CASSQVSGNTIYF | TGTGCCAGCAGCCAAGTTAGTGGAAACACCATATATTTT
. | 15 | TRBJ1-4 | . | TRBV28 | CASRRRGVTNEKLFF | TGTGCCAGCAGACGACGGGGAGTAACTAATGAAAAACTGTTTTTT
. | 16 | TRBJ2-5 | . | TRBV21-1 | CASSNHLQGPGETQYF | TGTGCCAGCAGCAACCACCTTCAGGGGCCGGGGGAGACCCAGTACTTC
. | 15 | TRBJ2-6 | . | TRBV9 | CASSVTSGRANVLTF | TGTGCCAGCAGCGTAACATCAGGTAGGGCCAACGTCCTGACTTTC
TRBD1 | 14 | TRBJ2-5 | . | TRBV5-6 | CASSLRDRVETQYF | TGTGCCAGCAGTCTGCGGGACAGGGTAGAGACCCAGTACTTC
. | 12 | TRBJ2-2 | . | TRBV5-6 | CASSSGTGELFF | TGTGCCAGCAGCTCAGGGACCGGGGAGCTGTTTTTT
. | 13 | TRBJ2-1 | . | TRBV6-2/TRBV6-3 | CASNPLRGNEQFF | TGTGCCAGCAACCCCCTTAGGGGAAATGAGCAGTTCTTC
TRBD1 | 15 | TRBJ2-3 | once | TRBV7-9 | CASSSWDRSLDTQYF | TGTGCCAGCAGCTCCTGGGACAGGTCTCTGGATACGCAGTATTTT
. | 15 | TRBJ1-5 | once | TRBV27 | CASSFYGGFQIAQHF | TGTGCCAGCAGTTTTTATGGGGGGTTCCAAATAGCCCAGCATTTT
. | 13 | TRBJ2-7 | . | TRBV20-1 | CSASQRSGYEQYF | TGCAGTGCTAGTCAGCGTTCCGGCTACGAGCAGTACTTC
TRBD1 | 14 | TRBJ1-2 | . | TRBV5-1 | CASSLDQGDYGYTF | TGCGCCAGCAGCTTGGACCAGGGGGACTATGGCTACACCTTC
. | 16 | TRBJ1-6 | . | TRBV11-2 | CASSLAQRAGNSPLHF | TGTGCCAGCAGCTTAGCCCAGCGAGCCGGTAATTCACCCCTCCACTTT
. | 15 | TRBJ1-4 | . | TRBV6-5 | CASRLAGVGDEKLFF | TGTGCCAGCAGGCTCGCAGGGGTAGGGGATGAAAAACTGTTTTTT
. | 12 | TRBJ1-2 | once | TRBV13 | CASSLGVDGYTF | TGTGCCAGCAGCTTAGGCGTAGATGGCTACACCTTC
TRBD1 | 14 | TRBJ1-6 | once | TRBV11-2 | CATQGDSLNSPLHF | TGTGCCACGCAGGGGGACAGCCTTAATTCACCCCTCCACTTT
. | 17 | TRBJ1-6 | . | TRBV20-1 | CSASRSGGSSYNSPLHF | TGCAGTGCTAGTAGGTCGGGAGGGAGCTCCTATAATTCACCCCTCCACTTT
TRBD1 | 16 | TRBJ1-1 | . | TRBV18 | CASSPDRDSGNTEAFF | TGTGCCAGCTCACCTGACAGGGACTCAGGGAACACTGAAGCTTTCTTT
TRBD1 | 14 | TRBJ1-2 | . | TRBV24-1 | CATSDQGQGSGYTF | TGTGCCACCAGTGACCAAGGACAGGGCTCGGGCTACACCTTC
TRBD2 | 15 | TRBJ2-1 | . | TRBV7-6 | CASSSRGGTSYEQFF | TGTGCCAGCAGCTCCCGCGGGGGGACTAGCTATGAGCAGTTCTTC
TRBD1 | 16 | TRBJ1-3 | few | TRBV11-2 | CASNTVRDRSGNTIYF | TGTGCCAGCAACACGGTCCGGGACAGATCTGGAAACACCATATATTTT
. | 14 | TRBJ2-5 | . | TRBV18 | CASSPPGLQETQYF | TGTGCCAGCTCACCACCGGGCCTACAAGAGACCCAGTACTTC
. | 17 | TRBJ2-5 | once | TRBV5-6 | CASRSLRHREYQETQYF | TGTGCCAGCAGATCTCTCAGGCACAGGGAGTACCAAGAGACCCAGTACTTC
TRBD2 | 15 | TRBJ2-3 | few | TRBV10-1 | CASSREGYTTDTQYF | TGCGCCAGCAGCCGGGAGGGCTATACCACAGATACGCAGTATTTT
TRBD1 | 13 | TRBJ2-1 | . | TRBV19 | CASRRDRGGEQFF | TGTGCCAGTAGGAGAGACAGGGGTGGTGAGCAGTTCTTC
. | 13 | TRBJ1-2 | . | TRBV12-3/TRBV12-4 | CASSPGRVYGYTF | TGTGCCAGCAGCCCTGGCAGGGTCTATGGCTACACCTTC
. | 15 | TRBJ1-5 | . | TRBV5-1 | CASSLGLTGNQPQHF | TGCGCCAGCAGCTTAGGACTGACGGGCAATCAGCCCCAGCATTTT
. | 16 | TRBJ1-3 | . | TRBV2 | CASINQLAVAGNTIYF | TGTGCCAGCATTAACCAGTTGGCTGTTGCTGGAAACACCATATATTTT
. | 12 | TRBJ2-2 | . | TRBV24-1 | CATSGVAGELFF | TGTGCCACCAGTGGCGTAGCCGGGGAGCTGTTTTTT
TRBD1 | 16 | TRBJ1-5 | . | TRBV6-1 | CASSARQGVSNQPQHF | TGTGCCAGCAGTGCCCGACAGGGGGTTAGCAATCAGCCCCAGCATTTT
. | 11 | TRBJ2-5 | . | TRBV20-1 | CSAKSGETQYF | TGCAGTGCTAAATCGGGGGAGACCCAGTACTTC
. | 14 | TRBJ2-2 | . | TRBV6-2/TRBV6-3 | CASSRPPGSGELFF | TGTGCCAGCAGTCGACCGCCGGGGTCTGGGGAGCTGTTTTTT
. | 15 | TRBJ1-6 | once | TRBV7-9 | CASSLTGREGEPLHF | TGTGCCAGCAGCTTAACAGGGCGCGAGGGCGAACCCCTCCACTTT
. | 16 | TRBJ1-1 | few | TRBV5-8 | CASSLRGGRPFTEAFF | TGTGCCAGCAGCTTGAGGGGGGGACGTCCTTTCACTGAAGCTTTCTTT